The text below deals with one T cell receptor (beta chain). The target of this receptor is not known. No base quality information exists; no much larger clone differs at one position. This record comes from a study of shared clonotypes between healthy human individuals (dated by TCRdb to 2018 to 2021). The study in broad terms: A couple of women and three men aged 18 to 49 years were included in the cohort. For each donor, CD4 naive and CD4 memory were each given three plates, CD8 naive was given two plates, and CD8 memory was given one plate. Libraries were prepared and TCR repertoires were sequenced by different laboratories using diverse techniques, in order to increase sequencing depth and limit assay-specific biases. Leukapheresis yielded between about 0.8 and 8.9 billion PBMCs per donor. Blood TCR repertoires of a handful of healthy adults were deeply sequenced to estimate repertoire size and the extent of clonotype sharing between individuals.

Healthy HIV-negative adults with no recently reported acute infections or vaccinations were included as donors. All donors were Caucasian adults living in Nashville, Tennessee, USA. CD4+ T cells were enriched by magnetic negative selection; naive cells were then positively selected on CD45RA, and the negative fraction formed the memory subset. After blood collection by leukapheresis, PBMCs were isolated using Ficoll-Histopaque density gradient centrifugation and then cryopreserved in the vapor phase of liquid nitrogen. Analytical flow cytometry was used to check the purity and quantity of each magnetically sorted T cell population. Each sorted fraction had its genomic DNA isolated and then quantified by UV absorbance on a Nanodrop 2000c. The investigation overall reported the following: Higher generation probabilities were observed for clonotypes shared by all four sorted-subset donors than for non-shared clonotypes. Pairwise subsampling indicated that sequencing depth was expected to affect the degree of clonotype sharing among donors. Sampling was restricted to blood, and TCR repertoires in tissues likely differ from the TCR repertoires found in blood. Incomplete sequencing was indicated by rarefaction of sorted-subset datasets, despite the large sequencing depth. Because the study included a small number of donors, the genetic and exposure-history diversity represented was limited. Sharing across a few donors was observed for roughly 5.4% of naive CD4, under 4% of naive CD8, over 2% of memory CD4, and 0.4% of memory CD8 clonotypes. Naive subsets generally had larger estimated clonotype richness than memory subsets did.

Including cysteine and phenylalanine, the CDR3 has 14 amino acids. The entry retains the CDR3 DNA only, 42 bases that are in frame from base 1. V and J are trimmed by 5 bases and 6 bases, and the gene matches miss 6 bases of the junction. Looking up the germline V gene yields CDR1 SGHNT and CDR2 YENEEA. TCR CDR3 regions were amplified from genomic DNA by multiplex PCR using the deep immunoSEQ assay. For each cell subset, the extracted genomic DNA was distributed evenly across all wells of several immunoSEQ 96-well plates, and each plate served as one replicate. Each replicate PCR for sorted subsets received around 210 ng genomic DNA, equal to around 32,000 T cell genomes. Purified libraries were quantified with a Qubit 3.0 fluorometer, sized on a Bioanalyzer 2100, and re-quantified with the KAPA Library Quantification kit. Every immunoSEQ 96-well plate was sequenced on a dedicated single-read 150-cycle Illumina NextSeq 550 flow cell. In the source study's methods: Because the immunoSEQ output held only junctional sequences and lacked quality scores, the filtering could not match the filtering applied to full-length reads. Sequences were annotated with PyIR, a Python wrapper for IgBLAST v1.9, and V/J genes and CDR3 were assigned using IMGT germline references. Reads with weak V/J assignments (E-value above 1e-6), missing CDR3, stop codons, out-of-frame junctions, or ambiguous translated residues were removed. V3J clonotypes were defined as sequences sharing an identical inferred V gene, J gene, and CDR3 amino acid sequence. Percentage overlap between repertoires was calculated by dividing the number of shared unique clonotypes by the size of the smaller repertoire. RTK rarefaction, the Chao1 estimator, and Recon v2.1 estimates of unobserved clonotypes were used to assess repertoire richness. Generation probabilities were computed with OLGA for all TCRbeta clonotypes obtained by the gDNA method from a few donors. TCRdb carries this immuneACCESS record with in-frame sequences only. Its versions omit some clonotypes, under half of them owing to an unresolved V gene in the studies checked, with the rest unexplained. The DNA gave D and trimming, while V, J and clone size come from that table. Here the sample has 2,500,000 or so clones; approximately 92% occur a single time. Clones ranked in the top ten supply around 0.14% of the sample.

The chain is assembled from TRBV11-3 and TRBJ2-1; 8 bases in the junction line up with TRBD2. The specimen sequenced was naive CD4+ T cells sorted from blood. The intended sense of this specimen's cell subset or site label: CD45RA+ positively selected. This clonotype originated in a man aged 18 to 29 in good health. This receptor carries the CDR3 CASSHGGDTNEQFF. In nucleotide form, the sequence is TGTGCCAGCAGCCACGGGGGGGATACCAATGAGCAGTTCTTC.